This record concerns one TCR beta chain sequence. Amplification used 60 V beta primers and 13 J beta primers. Sequencing was performed with immunoSEQ multiplex PCR; in TCRdb, only in-frame clones are kept and a portion is missing. Seen here are around 60,000 clones, around nine tenths observed once, and the top ten hold under 14%. This specimen belongs to a study of glioma-infiltrating T cells after dendritic cell vaccination. The time point was: after dendritic cell vaccination, including at tumor progression/relapse. Isocitrate dehydrogenase mutation was absent in all glioblastoma patients. Before vaccination, two weeks after the third vaccination, and at progression, PBMC were collected. Specimen: blood, collected after dendritic cell vaccination. This receptor was identified in a human donor with glioblastoma.

In DNA form, the CDR3 reads TGTGCCAGCAGGGTGGAGGGGAATTCACCCCTCCACTTT. Protein: CASRVEGNSPLHF. This chain links TRBV6-5 with TRBJ1-6; weak D call: TRBD1 (5 bases). V lost 6 bases and J lost 7, with 10 bases in between. The CDR3 sequence is 13 residues long. Germline V gene data show CDR1 as MNHEY and CDR2 as SVGAGI.